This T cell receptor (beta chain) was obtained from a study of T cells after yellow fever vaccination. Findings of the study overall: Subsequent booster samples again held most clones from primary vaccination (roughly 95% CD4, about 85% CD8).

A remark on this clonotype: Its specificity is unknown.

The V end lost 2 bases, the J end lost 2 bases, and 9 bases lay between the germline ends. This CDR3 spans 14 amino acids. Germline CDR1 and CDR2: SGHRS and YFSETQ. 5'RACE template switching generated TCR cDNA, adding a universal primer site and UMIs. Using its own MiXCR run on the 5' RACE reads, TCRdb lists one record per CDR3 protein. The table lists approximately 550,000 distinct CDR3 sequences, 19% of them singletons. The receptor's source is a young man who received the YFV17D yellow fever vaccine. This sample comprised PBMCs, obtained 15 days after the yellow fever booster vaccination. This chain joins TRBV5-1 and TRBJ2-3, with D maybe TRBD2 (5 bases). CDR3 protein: CASSLPSHTDTQYF. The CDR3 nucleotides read TGCGCCAGCAGCTTACCTAGCCACACAGATACGCAGTATTTT.